This T cell receptor (beta chain) was recovered during a study of cytomegalovirus exposure and HLA in healthy donors. The study, taken as a whole, reports: Earlier results showed most TCR beta V segments being productive about 87% or about 30% of the time. The study flagged some 170 TCR beta chains as cytomegalovirus-associated. Presence/absence analyses assumed roughly uniform sequencing depth across donors. Several of the most significant clusters appeared, in a later analysis, to be linked to common viral pathogens.

This clone was seen more than once but under ten times. Its antigen is as yet unknown. Researchers ran the PCR with 60 Vbeta and 13 Jbeta primers. Assay used: immunoSEQ multiplex PCR; TCRdb lists only in-frame clones, some missing. Among tens of thousands of clones listed, under 65% were seen once. This CDR3 has 14 residues. Germline V gene data show CDR1 as MNHEY and CDR2 as SMNVEV (reference sequence). V dropped 6 bases and J dropped 7; count of bases not matched to a gene: 8. The source of this sequence is a male donor in good health and CMV-seropositive. This chain joins TRBV27 and TRBJ2-2; 7 bases map to TRBD2. Sequencing used PBMCs. The CDR3 sequence: CASRPTSRGGELFF. In nucleotides, the CDR3 is TGTGCCAGCAGGCCGACTAGCCGCGGCGGGGAGCTGTTTTTT.